The 10 T cell receptor beta chains below come from one sample, sequenced in a study of T-cell memory formation after mild COVID-19. TCRdb used MiXCR to reprocess the 5' RACE reads, holding one entry per CDR3 protein. The profile shows about 400,000 distinct CDR3 sequences, around a sixth of them singletons. Sequencing used PBMCs or a T cell subset sorted from them (not recorded which). Receptor source: a man in his late teens or twenties who had mild COVID-19 (a few samples of this study predate the infection). Cell type and time point are not known.

This sequence joins TRBV20-1 and TRBJ1-5, with TRBD1 matching 10 bases. V was clipped by 7 bases and J by 2 bases; unmatched bases: 8. This CDR3 is built from 15 residues. CDR1 DFQATT and CDR2 SNEGSKA come from the germline V gene (reference sequence). In nucleotides, the CDR3 is TGCAGTGTTGGGGACAGGGGAAGGGGCAATCAGCCCCAGCATTTT. This codes for CSVGDRGRGNQPQHF.

V usage is TRBV7-2 and J usage is TRBJ1-2; a weak D match, TRBD1 (5 bases). The CDR3 contains 14 residues. With 6 bases removed from V and 4 bases from J, the gap between germline ends came to 15 bases. CDR1 and CDR2 (germline): SGHTA, FQGNSA. The CDR3 loop reads CASRGGTRSYGYTF. CDR3 nucleotide sequence: TGTGCCAGCAGGGGGGGGACCAGGAGCTATGGCTACACCTTC.

The chain employs TRBV27 and TRBJ1-2; no clear D. The CDR3 extends over 14 amino acids. Trimming removed 6 bases at V and 2 bases at J, with 13 bases between. The germline V gene encodes CDR1 MNHEY and CDR2 SMNVEV (reference sequence). The CDR3 here is CASSPGVRNYGYTF. The CDR3 nucleotides read TGTGCCAGCAGCCCAGGAGTACGCAACTATGGCTACACCTTC.

The rearrangement links TRBV9 to TRBJ1-2; maybe TRBD1 (6 bases). The germline gives CDR1 SGDLS, CDR2 YYNGEE. CDR3 size: 14 residues. Trimming cost V 3 bases and J 5 bases, with 14 bases left between them. CDR3 loop: CASSGRTAVYGYTF. The CDR3 DNA reads TGTGCCAGCAGCGGACGGACAGCCGTTTATGGCTACACCTTC.

Many counts were recorded for this clonotype. This sequence joins TRBV6-2 or TRBV6-3 and TRBJ1-6; D may be TRBD1 (5 bases). V dropped 2 bases and J dropped 10 bases, with 6 bases sitting between them. The CDR3 loop spans 12 amino acids. The V gene's germline CDR1 is MNHEY and CDR2 SVGEGT. The CDR3 DNA reads as TGTGCCAGCAGTTACGGGGCCTCACCCCTCCACTTT. Amino acid sequence: CASSYGASPLHF.

The chain combines TRBV28 with TRBJ1-2; 8 bases are shared with TRBD1. The CDR3 is 13 residues long. With V trimmed by 8 bases and J by 8 bases, 10 bases remained unmatched. Germline lookup yields CDR1 MDHEN and CDR2 SYDVKM. CDR3 nucleotide sequence: TGTGCCAGCGGCCTTCCGGACAGGGCGGGCTACACCTTC. Translating it yields CASGLPDRAGYTF.

The genes are TRBV4-3 and TRBJ2-1; 8 nucleotides match TRBD1. The CDR3 spans 15 residues. V was pared by 0 bases and J by 9 bases, with 7 bases of the junction left unmatched. Germline V gene lookup returns CDR1 LGHNA and CDR2 YSLEER. CDR3 sequence reads: CASSQDRDRYSEQFF. DNA of the CDR3: TGCGCCAGCAGCCAAGACCGGGACAGGTATTCTGAGCAGTTCTTC.

This sequence joins TRBV3-1 and TRBJ2-3, with 10 nucleotides matching TRBD2. The CDR3 runs 16 residues. Trimming at V came to 1 base and at J to 2 bases, leaving 3 bases not matched to a gene. Per germline, CDR1 LGHDT and CDR2 YNNKEL (reference sequence). CDR3 nucleotide sequence: TGTGCCAGCAGCCAAGCAGCGGGGGGGTCCACAGATACGCAGTATTTT. Translation: CASSQAAGGSTDTQYF.

The chain is built from TRBV4-1 and TRBJ1-2; a possible D gene is TRBD1 (6 bases). In germline, CDR1 is MGHRA, CDR2 YSYEKL. The CDR3 is made up of 14 amino acids. The V and J ends lost 1 base and 8 bases respectively, with 14 bases between them. The CDR3 loop reads CASSQVGEGEGYTF. CDR3 nucleotides: TGCGCCAGCAGCCAAGTTGGGGAGGGGGAAGGCTACACCTTC.

This clonotype showed up many times. This sequence joins TRBV7-2 and TRBJ1-3, with TRBD1 identical over 7 bases. V lost 6 bases to trimming and J lost 3 bases; unmatched junction nucleotides: 2. Germline assignment: CDR1 SGHTA and CDR2 FQGNSA. The CDR3 covers 13 residues. CDR3 region: CASSTGDGNTIYF. The CDR3, as DNA: TGTGCCAGCAGTACAGGGGATGGAAACACCATATATTTT.